This T cell receptor beta chain originates from a study of early T cells in non-severe SARS-CoV-2 infection. TCRdb re-called the 5' RACE reads with MiXCR, one entry per CDR3 protein. The repertoire includes 40,000 or so distinct CDR3 sequences, 5.4% of them detected once, and approximately 5.7% sits in the top ten. Trimming pared 0 bases from V and 4 bases from J, leaving 16 bases between. The germline CDR1 and CDR2 sequences are SGHAT and FQNNGV. This CDR3 is 18 amino acids long. Within the sample, this clonotype is medium-sized (0.01 to 0.1%). Here the sequenced sample was whole blood, taken at baseline. This chain joins TRBV11-2 and TRBJ2-6; D is possibly TRBD1 (5 bases). The receptor's source is an adult who was a healthcare worker with PCR-confirmed SARS-CoV-2 infection or an uninfected control (not recorded which). The CDR3 region has the DNA TGTGCCAGCAGCTTAGAGGGGCAGGTGATAACGGGGGCCAACGTCCTGACTTTC. Its translation is CASSLEGQVITGANVLTF.